Presented here are 32 T cell receptor beta chains from one specimen sequenced in a study of blood T cell repertoires in COVID-19 (TCRdb year 2020). Libraries were prepared through the immunoSEQ multiplex PCR assay. TCRdb carries this immuneACCESS record with in-frame sequences only. Its versions omit some clonotypes, under half of them owing to an unresolved V gene in the studies checked, with the rest unexplained. The sample table holds about 310,000 clones, of which 85% to 90% were seen once. The top ten clonotypes cover about a tenth of the sample. The sample comprised PBMCs or T cells enriched from blood (not recorded which). These receptors all come from a woman in her 30s who had recovered from COVID-19.

This clone appeared a few times. The V and J genes are TRBV6-4 and TRBJ1-2, with 9 bases that match TRBD1. V dropped 5 bases and J dropped 6; count of bases not matched to a gene: 7. This CDR3 is 14 amino acids long. From germline, CDR1 is MRHNA and CDR2 SNTAGT. CDR3 nucleotides: TGTGCCAGCAGTCCTACTACAGGGGGCAATGGCTACACCTTC. Translating gives CASSPTTGGNGYTF.

This chain uses TRBV7-9 with TRBJ2-2, with D possibly being TRBD1 (6 bases). The germline V gene encodes CDR1 SEHNR and CDR2 FQNEAQ (reference sequence). CDR3 size: 15 residues. V was trimmed by 5 bases and J by 5 bases, leaving 15 bases between them. CDR3 coding DNA: TGTGCCAGCAGCCCGACCACAGGGAGAACCGGGGAGCTGTTTTTT. Its protein is CASSPTTGRTGELFF.

This chain joins TRBV2 and TRBJ1-2; D remains unclear. This CDR3 is 15 amino acids long. V lost 4 bases and J 2 bases, leaving 14 bases between the germline ends. CDR1 is SNHLY and CDR2 is FYNNEI in the germline V gene. The CDR3 nucleotides are TGTGCCAGCAGTGGGCCCCCACCCGGGAACTATGGCTACACCTTC. Encoded protein: CASSGPPPGNYGYTF.

The genes are TRBV28 and TRBJ1-4; tentatively, D is TRBD1 (6 bases). Germline CDR1 and CDR2: MDHEN and SYDVKM. V was trimmed by 5 bases and J by 7 bases, leaving 17 bases between them. This CDR3 spans 15 amino acids. In nucleotides, the CDR3 is TGTGCCAGCAGTACTTATGACAGGCTTGGTGAAAAACTGTTTTTT. Its translation is CASSTYDRLGEKLFF.

In DNA form, the CDR3 reads TGTGCCAGCAGTGAAACCCGGACAGGGGGCTATTATTTCGTTATGAACACTGAAGCTTTCTTT. It specifies CASSETRTGGYYFVMNTEAFF. The chain uses TRBV6-1 and TRBJ1-1; 11 bases are shared with TRBD1. The germline V gene encodes CDR1 MNHNS and CDR2 SASEGT. There are 21 residues in the CDR3. J gave up 0 bases and V 2 bases, and 17 bases lay outside the gene matches.

The chain combines TRBV15 with TRBJ1-5; D might be TRBD1 (6 bases). Germline V gene lookup returns CDR1 LNHNV and CDR2 YYDKDF (reference sequence). There are 13 residues in the CDR3. With 5 bases removed from V and 5 bases from J, the gap between germline ends came to 10 bases. In DNA, the CDR3 is TGTGCCACCAGCTTCCAGGGGCATCAGCCCCAGCATTTT. Amino acid sequence: CATSFQGHQPQHF.

The chain employs TRBV4-1 and TRBJ2-1, with 15 bases aligning to TRBD2. V gave up 5 bases and J gave up 7 bases; unmatched junction bases: 6. The CDR3 consists of 16 residues. The germline V gene encodes CDR1 MGHRA and CDR2 YSYEKL. The CDR3 DNA sequence: TGCGCCAGCAGCTTGTGGACTAGCGGGAGGGGTAATGAGCAGTTCTTC. The encoded protein is CASSLWTSGRGNEQFF.

The genes are TRBV2 and TRBJ1-1; D ambiguous. V lost 4 bases and J 2 bases, leaving 8 bases between the germline ends. CDR1 SNHLY and CDR2 FYNNEI come from the germline V gene. CDR3 length: 13 residues. The CDR3 DNA is TGTGCCAGCAGTGGGCAGGTAAACACTGAAGCTTTCTTT. It is translated as CASSGQVNTEAFF.

This chain connects TRBV19 to TRBJ1-1, with a possible D match to TRBD1 (6 bases). The V gene's germline CDR1 is LNHDA and CDR2 SQIVND (reference sequence). V lost 5 bases and J 10 bases, leaving 20 bases between the germline ends. This CDR3 is built from 14 residues. The CDR3 loop is CASSPVAQGRGAFF. CDR3 DNA: TGTGCCAGTAGTCCCGTCGCACAGGGTCGGGGAGCTTTCTTT.

In regard to this clone: Within the sample, other DNA sequences also encode this same CDR3. This chain joins TRBV6-5 and TRBJ2-7; TRBD1 agrees at 9 bases. CDR1 MNHEY and CDR2 SVGAGI come from the germline V gene. There are 16 residues in the CDR3. Trimming at V came to 0 bases and at J to 1 base, leaving 4 bases not matched to a gene. CDR3 amino acids: CASSYSRTGDSYEQYF. Here the CDR3 DNA reads TGTGCCAGCAGTTACTCTCGGACAGGGGATTCCTACGAGCAGTACTTC.

The chain couples TRBV18 to TRBJ2-5; D gene unclear. Germline V CDR1 and CDR2: KGHSH, LQKENI. The CDR3 is 13 residues long. V dropped 1 base and J dropped 5 bases, with 8 bases sitting between them. CDR3 sequence (DNA): TGTGCCAGCTCACCACTTGACGGGGAGACCCAGTACTTC. It encodes CASSPLDGETQYF. The variable domain in full, with the rest retrieved from reference TRBV18 and TRBJ2-5, is NAGVMQNPRHLVRRRGQEARLRCSPMKGHSHVYWYRQLPEEGLKFMVYLQKENIIDESGMPKERFSAEFPKEGPSILRIQQVVRGDSAAYFCASSPLDGETQYFGPGTRLLVL.

V gene TRBV6-4 combines with J gene TRBJ2-3; 13 bases line up with TRBD2. The CDR3 covers 15 residues. The V segment lost 6 bases and the J segment 4 bases; nucleotides outside the gene matches: 4. The germline V gene has CDR1 MRHNA and CDR2 SNTAGT. The CDR3, as DNA: TGTGCCAGCAGCCAAGGACTAGCGGGGGCAGATACGCAGTATTTT. It codes for CASSQGLAGADTQYF.

The genes are TRBV3-1 (or the pseudogene TRBV3-2) and TRBJ1-1; D remains unclear. This CDR3 is built from 12 residues. V was cut by 1 base and J by 14 bases, with 14 bases left in between. In germline, CDR1 is LGHDT, CDR2 YNNKEL (reference sequence). The CDR3 region is CASSQGDRGGFF. In nucleotides, the CDR3 is TGTGCCAGCAGCCAAGGCGACCGGGGAGGCTTCTTT.

This sequence joins TRBV3-1 (or the pseudogene TRBV3-2) and TRBJ1-1; D not resolved. The CDR3 runs 14 residues. Per germline, CDR1 LGHDT and CDR2 YNNKEL (reference sequence). The V gene lost 4 bases and the J gene lost 6 bases, with 15 bases spanning the gap. CDR3 residues: CASSPRSDNAEAFF. In DNA form, the CDR3 reads TGTGCCAGCAGCCCAAGGTCCGACAACGCTGAAGCTTTCTTT.

The V gene is TRBV13, the J gene TRBJ2-3, with TRBD1 matching 9 bases. The V gene end was trimmed by 5 bases and the J gene end by 4 bases; junction bases not matched to a gene: 4. Germline V gives CDR1 PRHDT, CDR2 FYEKMQ (reference sequence). The CDR3 length is 14 residues. CDR3 DNA: TGTGCCAGCAGCCCGACAGGGGGATCAGATACGCAGTATTTT. Its protein is CASSPTGGSDTQYF.

The rearrangement uses TRBV24-1 and TRBJ2-2; 8 positions match TRBD1. Germline V gives CDR1 KGHDR, CDR2 SFDVKD. This CDR3 spans 17 amino acids. Unmatched junction bases numbered 6, after V lost 0 bases and J lost 4 bases. CDR3 sequence: CATSDLLDRDGTGELFF. The CDR3 region has the DNA TGTGCCACCAGTGATTTGCTGGACAGGGATGGCACCGGGGAGCTGTTTTTT.

The J gene is TRBJ2-7, the V gene TRBV25-1; 8 nucleotides agree with TRBD1. J was trimmed by 9 bases and V by 4 bases; bases with no gene match: 8. The CDR3 extends over 13 amino acids. The germline gives CDR1 MGHDK, CDR2 SYGVNS. The CDR3: CASSGLRGLGQYF. Written as DNA, the CDR3 is TGTGCCAGCAGTGGTCTCAGGGGGCTAGGGCAGTACTTC.

The chain joins TRBV29-1 to TRBJ2-7; TRBD1 aligns across 10 bases. The CDR3 has 12 amino acids. J was trimmed by 5 bases and V by 7 bases; bases with no gene match: 5. Looked up from germline, CDR1 is SQVTM and CDR2 is ANQGSEA. CDR3 residues: CSAGQGGDEQYF. CDR3 DNA sequence: TGCAGCGCTGGACAGGGGGGGGACGAGCAGTACTTC.

CDR3 residues: CATSMGTGGYGYTF. The CDR3 bases are TGTGCCACCTCTATGGGAACAGGGGGCTATGGCTACACCTTC. The V call is TRBV15, the J call TRBJ1-2; TRBD1 aligns across 8 bases. With V trimmed by 8 bases and J by 4 bases, 9 bases remained unmatched. The CDR3 loop spans 14 amino acids. Per the germline V gene, CDR1 is LNHNV and CDR2 is YYDKDF (reference sequence).

This clone has more than one count but fewer than ten. J is TRBJ2-1 and V is TRBV6-5; the D is unclear. Germline lookup yields CDR1 MNHEY and CDR2 SVGAGI. The CDR3 length is 11 residues. The V and J ends lost 6 bases and 5 bases respectively, with 5 bases between them. CDR3 loop: CASRSDNEQFF. CDR3 coding DNA: TGTGCCAGCAGATCGGACAATGAGCAGTTCTTC.

There are a few counts of this clone. The chain is built from TRBV5-4 and TRBJ2-1; D perhaps matches TRBD1 (6 bases). This CDR3 region has 16 residues. Trimming removed 3 bases from V and 4 bases from J, with 17 bases in between. In germline, CDR1 is SGHNT, CDR2 YYREEE (reference sequence). CDR3 sequence reads: CASSSGVDRPYNEQFF. CDR3 DNA sequence: TGTGCCAGCAGCTCTGGAGTCGACAGGCCGTACAATGAGCAGTTCTTC.

This CDR3 reads CASSPTGLAGGDTQYF. The CDR3 bases are TGCGCCAGCAGCCCGACGGGACTAGCGGGAGGGGATACGCAGTATTTT. The J gene is TRBJ2-3, the V gene TRBV5-1; 16 bases are a match to TRBD2. V shed 4 bases and J 6 bases; nucleotides not matched to a gene: 5. Per the germline V gene, CDR1 is SGHRS and CDR2 is YFSETQ. The CDR3 consists of 16 residues.

This clone occurred once. The chain uses TRBV29-1 and TRBJ2-2, with D tentatively TRBD2 (5 bases). The CDR3 loop spans 14 amino acids. V lost 4 bases to trimming and J lost 6 bases, with 15 bases between them. Germline CDR1 reads SQVTM; CDR2 reads ANQGSEA. CDR3 in amino acids: CSVGRTDMAGELFF. For the CDR3, the DNA is TGCAGCGTTGGTAGGACTGATATGGCCGGGGAGCTGTTTTTT.

The gene calls are TRBV5-5 and TRBJ1-2; no clear D gene. CDR1 is SGHKS and CDR2 is YYEKEE in the germline V gene (reference sequence). The germline V and J ends were trimmed by 0 bases and 4 bases, with 7 bases remaining between them. The CDR3 extends over 13 amino acids. CDR3 protein: CASSLAAGYGYTF. The CDR3 nucleotides are TGTGCCAGCAGCTTGGCGGCGGGCTATGGCTACACCTTC.

The chain employs TRBV18 and TRBJ2-1; 10 bases fit TRBD2. Germline V gene data show CDR1 as KGHSH and CDR2 as LQKENI. The CDR3 contains 15 residues. Trimming at V came to 3 bases and at J to 10 bases, leaving 9 bases not matched to a gene. The CDR3 reads CASSPPVLAGREQFF. The CDR3 bases are TGTGCCAGCTCACCTCCTGTACTAGCGGGACGCGAGCAGTTCTTC. Complete variable domain (other parts from reference TRBV18 and TRBJ2-1): NAGVMQNPRHLVRRRGQEARLRCSPMKGHSHVYWYRQLPEEGLKFMVYLQKENIIDESGMPKERFSAEFPKEGPSILRIQQVVRGDSAAYFCASSPPVLAGREQFFGPGTRLTVL.

The genes are TRBV28 and TRBJ1-2, with 9 bases matching TRBD1. Germline V gives CDR1 MDHEN, CDR2 SYDVKM. The trim removed 6 bases at V and 4 bases at J, leaving 9 bases unmatched. The CDR3 is made up of 15 amino acids. The CDR3 DNA sequence: TGTGCCAGCAGACCTGGACAGGGGACTACCTATGGCTACACCTTC. It translates to CASRPGQGTTYGYTF.

The V gene is TRBV6-1, the J gene TRBJ2-1; TRBD1 might be the D (6 bases). CDR3 size: 15 residues. The germline V gene encodes CDR1 MNHNS and CDR2 SASEGT. The V and J ends lost 2 bases and 8 bases respectively, with 16 bases between them. CDR3 DNA: TGTGCCAGCAGTGAAATACAGGGTGATATGGATGAGCAGTTCTTC. Its translation: CASSEIQGDMDEQFF.

The chain couples TRBV7-6 to TRBJ1-6; 9 positions match TRBD1. There are 16 residues in the CDR3. Germline values: CDR1 SGHVS, CDR2 FNYEAQ. The trim removed 5 bases at V and 7 bases at J, leaving 9 bases unmatched. CDR3 loop: CASSLQLGTGNSPLHF. The CDR3 region has the DNA TGTGCCAGCAGCCTCCAACTCGGGACAGGGAATTCACCCCTCCACTTT.

The chain joins TRBV5-1 to TRBJ2-5; TRBD2 aligns across 7 bases. This CDR3 contains 16 residues. Germline V lookup: CDR1 SGHRS, CDR2 YFSETQ. V lost 0 bases to trimming and J lost 2 bases; unmatched junction nucleotides: 7. The CDR3 sequence: CASSLGGGSGQETQYF. CDR3 DNA: TGCGCCAGCAGCTTGGGGGGAGGGTCGGGACAAGAGACCCAGTACTTC.

V gene TRBV13 combines with J gene TRBJ1-1, with D hard to call. The CDR3 covers 15 residues. V was shortened by 5 bases and J by 3 bases, with 16 bases between the two germline ends. Germline CDR1 reads PRHDT; CDR2 reads FYEKMQ (reference sequence). CDR3 DNA sequence: TGTGCCAGCAGCACCCGCTCCCGCGTGGACACTGAAGCTTTCTTT. Residues: CASSTRSRVDTEAFF.

A few counts support this clone. This chain uses TRBV7-2 with TRBJ1-2; D is unresolved. Trimming took off 5 bases at V and 5 bases at J, with 18 bases between the two ends. Germline values: CDR1 SGHTA, CDR2 FQGNSA. This CDR3 has 15 amino acids. In DNA, the CDR3 is TGTGCCAGCAGCCCCAATCTTCAGGATCGGTATGGCTACACCTTC. It is translated as CASSPNLQDRYGYTF.

The chain carries TRBV28 and TRBJ2-1, with 12 nucleotides matching TRBD2. With 5 bases clipped from V and 5 bases from J, the junction kept 7 bases outside the gene matches. Germline CDR1 and CDR2: MDHEN and SYDVKM. The CDR3 covers 16 residues. Written as DNA, the CDR3 is TGTGCCAGCAGTCAGACTCTAGCGGGGGGGAACAATGAGCAGTTCTTC. Translation gives CASSQTLAGGNNEQFF.